A single sample is the source of the 5 T cell receptor beta chains below, sequenced in a study of blood T cell repertoires in COVID-19. Profiled with immunoSEQ multiplex PCR; TCRdb holds only in-frame clones, not every one. Among roughly 260,000 clones, roughly 86% were seen once, and the ten largest hold approximately 2.4%. The sequenced sample consisted of PBMCs or T cells enriched from blood (not recorded which). The receptors stem from a woman aged 18-29 years who had recovered from COVID-19.

The J gene is TRBJ2-1, the V gene TRBV29-1, with TRBD2 matching 10 bases. Per germline, CDR1 SQVTM and CDR2 ANQGSEA. The J segment lost 7 bases and the V segment lost 7 bases, leaving 10 bases of the junction unmatched. The CDR3 length is 14 residues. CDR3: CSALASGSENEQFF. The CDR3 nucleotides are TGCAGCGCCCTGGCTAGCGGGAGCGAAAATGAGCAGTTCTTC.

The rearrangement uses TRBV4-1 and TRBJ1-2; 9 bases match TRBD1. This CDR3 contains 14 residues. In germline, CDR1 is MGHRA, CDR2 YSYEKL. The V segment lost 2 bases and the J segment 8 bases; nucleotides outside the gene matches: 6. The CDR3 reads CASSQPNRGHGYTF. CDR3 sequence (DNA): TGCGCCAGCAGCCAACCTAACAGGGGGCACGGCTACACCTTC.

The chain couples TRBV18 to TRBJ2-3; a weak D match, TRBD2 (6 bases). The CDR3 is 15 amino acids. V lost 3 bases and J lost 4, with 14 bases in between. The germline CDR1 and CDR2 sequences are KGHSH and LQKENI. CDR3 nucleotide sequence: TGTGCCAGCTCACCCTCCGGGACTTTCGCAGATACGCAGTATTTT. Its translation is CASSPSGTFADTQYF.

J is TRBJ1-2 and V is TRBV27; 10 bases agree with TRBD1. Unmatched junction bases numbered 5, after V lost 3 bases and J lost 4 bases. This CDR3 has 15 amino acids. Per germline, CDR1 MNHEY and CDR2 SMNVEV (reference sequence). CDR3 DNA sequence: TGTGCCAGCAGTTTGAGAGGGGACAGGGGCTATGGCTACACCTTC. Translation: CASSLRGDRGYGYTF.

The V call is TRBV7-8, the J call TRBJ2-7, with 7 bases identical to TRBD2. CDR3 length equals 16 residues. Germline V gene lookup returns CDR1 SGHVS and CDR2 FQNEAQ. V gave up 6 bases and J gave up 7 bases; unmatched junction bases: 18. In nucleotides, the CDR3 is TGTGCCAGCAGGGGGGGGGACTCCGACCCCCTTCGGGAGCAGTACTTC. Protein: CASRGGDSDPLREQYF.